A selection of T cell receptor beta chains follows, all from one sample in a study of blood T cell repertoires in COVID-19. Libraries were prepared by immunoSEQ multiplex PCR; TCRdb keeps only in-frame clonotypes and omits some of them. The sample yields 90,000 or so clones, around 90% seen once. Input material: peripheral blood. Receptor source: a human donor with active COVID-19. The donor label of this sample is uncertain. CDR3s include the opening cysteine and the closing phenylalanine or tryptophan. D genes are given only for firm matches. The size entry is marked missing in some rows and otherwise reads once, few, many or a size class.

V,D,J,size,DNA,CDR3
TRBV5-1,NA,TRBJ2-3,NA,TGCGCCAGCAGCTTAATTGGCGGCCGCACAGATACGCAGTATTTT,CASSLIGGRTDTQYF
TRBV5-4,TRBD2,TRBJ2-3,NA,TGTGCCAGCAGCTTGTGGCTAGCGGGGATACACACAGATACGCAGTATTTT,CASSLWLAGIHTDTQYF
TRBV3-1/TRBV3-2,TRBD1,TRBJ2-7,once,TGTGCCAGCCTGACAGGGGCAGTCTCCTACGAGCAGTACTTC,CASLTGAVSYEQYF
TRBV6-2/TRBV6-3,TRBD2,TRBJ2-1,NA,TGTGCCAGCAGTTACAACGGGGGGAACAATGAGCAGTTCTTC,CASSYNGGNNEQFF
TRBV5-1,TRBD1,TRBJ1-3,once,TGCGCCAGCAGCCTGAGGACAGGGACTGGGGGAAACACCATATATTTT,CASSLRTGTGGNTIYF
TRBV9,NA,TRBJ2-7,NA,TGTGCCAGCAGCCCCCGAGGACGGAAGGGGTACGAGCAGTACTTC,CASSPRGRKGYEQYF
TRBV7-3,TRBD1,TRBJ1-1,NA,TGTGCCAGCAGCTTACGCCCGACTACACTCGAGGGACAGAGGGCTTTCTTT,CASSLRPTTLEGQRAFF
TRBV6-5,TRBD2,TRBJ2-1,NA,TGTGCCAGCATAACCAAAGCGGGGGCCGCGGATGAGCAGTTCTTC,CASITKAGAADEQFF
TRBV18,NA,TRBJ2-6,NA,TGTGCCAGCTCACCACTATTCTCTGGGGCCAACGTCCTGACTTTC,CASSPLFSGANVLTF
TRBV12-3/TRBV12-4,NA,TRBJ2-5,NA,TGTGCCAGCAGGGAACGGGACCAAGAGACCCAGTACTTC,CASRERDQETQYF
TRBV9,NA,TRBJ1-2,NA,TGTGCCAGCAGCGTAGTGTCAGGGAGGGACTATGGCTACACCTTC,CASSVVSGRDYGYTF
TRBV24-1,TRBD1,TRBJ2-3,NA,TGTGCCACCAGTGATCGAGGACAGGGGGCTGGTGATACGCAGTATTTT,CATSDRGQGAGDTQYF
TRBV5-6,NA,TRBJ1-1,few,TGTGCCAGCAGCGGCGACTCCAGGGACTCCACTGAAGCTTTCTTT,CASSGDSRDSTEAFF
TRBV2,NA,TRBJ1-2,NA,TGTGCCAGCAGTTGGACGGACAAAAACTATGGCTACACCTTC,CASSWTDKNYGYTF
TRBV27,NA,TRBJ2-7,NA,TGTGCCAGCAGCCCAAGCAGGGGTCCCTACGAGCAGTACTTC,CASSPSRGPYEQYF
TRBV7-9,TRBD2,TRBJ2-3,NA,TGTGCCAGCAGCCTTAGGGCTAGCGGGGGGGCCACAGATACGCAGTATTTT,CASSLRASGGATDTQYF
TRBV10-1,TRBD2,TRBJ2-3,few,TGCGCCAGCAGTGATCAAGCGGGGGTTCTCACAGATACGCAGTATTTT,CASSDQAGVLTDTQYF
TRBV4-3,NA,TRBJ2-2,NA,TGCGCCAGCAGCCAAGATTCGTGGCAGGGGAACACCGGGGAGCTGTTTTTT,CASSQDSWQGNTGELFF
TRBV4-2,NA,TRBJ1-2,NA,TGTGCCAGCAGCCAAGAGGGAAGAACAGGGAACTATGGCTACACCTTC,CASSQEGRTGNYGYTF
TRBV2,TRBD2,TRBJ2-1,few,TGTGCCAGCAGTGAATTCGGTGGAAGTACTAGCGGGAATCACAATGAGCAGTTCTTC,CASSEFGGSTSGNHNEQFF
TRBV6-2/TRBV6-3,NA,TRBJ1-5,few,TGTGCCAGCAGTTACCTATATCAGCCCCAGCATTTT,CASSYLYQPQHF
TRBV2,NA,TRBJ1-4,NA,TGTGCCAGCAGCCCAGACACTAGTAATGAAAAACTGTTTTTT,CASSPDTSNEKLFF
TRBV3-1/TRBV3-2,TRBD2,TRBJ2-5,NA,TGTGCCAGCAGCCCTTACACAGATAGCGGGGGGGTGGTGGAGACCCAGTACTTC,CASSPYTDSGGVVETQYF
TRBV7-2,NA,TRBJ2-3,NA,TGTGCCAGCAGGAGCCTTACAGATACGCAGTATTTT,CASRSLTDTQYF
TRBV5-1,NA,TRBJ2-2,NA,TGCGCCAGCAGCTCTGTTCGTGCCGGGGAGCTGTTTTTT,CASSSVRAGELFF
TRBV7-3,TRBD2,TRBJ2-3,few,TGTGCCAGCAGCTTAACTAGCGGGGTTGGAGATACGCAGTATTTT,CASSLTSGVGDTQYF
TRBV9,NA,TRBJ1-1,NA,TGTGCCAGCAGCGTAGTGCAGGGGAACACTGAAGCTTTCTTT,CASSVVQGNTEAFF
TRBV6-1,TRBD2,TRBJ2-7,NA,TGTGCCAGCAGTGGGTTCGACTGGACTAGCGGTTCCTACGAGCAGTACTTC,CASSGFDWTSGSYEQYF
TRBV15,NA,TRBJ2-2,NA,TGTGCCACCAGCAGAGATGCGGGTAGTAGCACCGGGGAGCTGTTTTTT,CATSRDAGSSTGELFF
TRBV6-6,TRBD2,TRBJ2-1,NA,TGTGCCAGCAGTTACTCGATTTCGCGGGGGGGCCTTGAGCAGTTCTTC,CASSYSISRGGLEQFF
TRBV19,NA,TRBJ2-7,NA,TGTGCCAGTAGTACCCAAACAAGCCTCCGGGAGTACGAGCAGTACTTC,CASSTQTSLREYEQYF
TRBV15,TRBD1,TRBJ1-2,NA,TGTGCCACCACCCCTGGTGGGACAGCCGGGGGCTACACCTTC,CATTPGGTAGGYTF
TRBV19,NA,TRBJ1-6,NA,TGTGCCAGTAGTATAGATCGGGAGAATTCACCCCTCCACTTT,CASSIDRENSPLHF
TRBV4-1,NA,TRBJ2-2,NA,TGCGCCAGCAGCCAATCTACAGGGAACACCGGGGAGCTGTTTTTT,CASSQSTGNTGELFF
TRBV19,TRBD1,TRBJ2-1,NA,TGTGCCAGTAGTACCGGGACAGGGACCTACAATGAGCAGTTCTTC,CASSTGTGTYNEQFF
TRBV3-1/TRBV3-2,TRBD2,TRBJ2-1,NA,TGTGCCAGCAGCCAACACCTAGCGGGCTCGAGCTCCTACAATGAGCAGTTCTTC,CASSQHLAGSSSYNEQFF
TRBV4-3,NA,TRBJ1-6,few,TGCGCCAGCAGCCAAGTCGGGGAAAACAATTCACCCCTCCACTTT,CASSQVGENNSPLHF
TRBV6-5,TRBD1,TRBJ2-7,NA,TGTGCCAGCAGACCGGGACAGGGGGCCTACGAGCAGTACTTC,CASRPGQGAYEQYF
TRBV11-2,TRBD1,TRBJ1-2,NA,TGTGCCAGCATCCCCCCAGGGGGCCTTAACTATGGCTACACCTTC,CASIPPGGLNYGYTF
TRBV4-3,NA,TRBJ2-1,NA,TGCGCCAGCAGCCAAGCCCCCGTGTTAGGGGGAAATGAGCAGTTCTTC,CASSQAPVLGGNEQFF
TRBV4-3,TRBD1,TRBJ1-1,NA,TGCGCCAGCAGCCAACTAACAGGGGGCGTCATCTTT,CASSQLTGGVIF
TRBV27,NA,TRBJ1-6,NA,TGTGCCAGCAGTTTCGGACCGGGCAGCGGGTATAATTCACCCCTCCACTTT,CASSFGPGSGYNSPLHF
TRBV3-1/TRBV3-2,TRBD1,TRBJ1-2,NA,TGTGCCAGCAGCCGCGGACAGGCGTTAAACTATGGCTACACCTTC,CASSRGQALNYGYTF
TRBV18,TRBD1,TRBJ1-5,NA,TGTGCCAGCTCACCTTACCGGGACAGGGCTAACAATCAGCCCCAGCATTTT,CASSPYRDRANNQPQHF
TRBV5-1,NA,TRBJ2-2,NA,TGCGCCAGCAGCTTGTCTAGCGGGGAGCTGTTTTTT,CASSLSSGELFF
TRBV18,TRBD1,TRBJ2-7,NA,TGTGCCAGCTCACCAAGGGACAGGGGAGTCTACGAGCAGTACTTC,CASSPRDRGVYEQYF
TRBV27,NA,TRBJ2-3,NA,TGTGCCAGCAGGTTAAAAGTAGGGGGGGGAGTAGATACGCAGTATTTT,CASRLKVGGGVDTQYF
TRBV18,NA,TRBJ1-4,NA,TGTGCCAGCTCACCTTCCATGCAGGGAGGAGATGAAAAACTGTTTTTT,CASSPSMQGGDEKLFF
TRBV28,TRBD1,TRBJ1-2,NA,TGTGCCAGCAGTCCCGGGACAGGGCCCTATGGCTACACCTTC,CASSPGTGPYGYTF
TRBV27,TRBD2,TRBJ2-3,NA,TGTGCCAGCAGTTTAATGGGACTAGCGGGGGGGACCACAGATACGCAGTATTTT,CASSLMGLAGGTTDTQYF
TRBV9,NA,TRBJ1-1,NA,TGTGCCAGCAGCCCTGGGGGCGGACTCTCAGGGGCTGAAGCTTTCTTT,CASSPGGGLSGAEAFF
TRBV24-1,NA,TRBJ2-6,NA,TGTGCCACCAGCGACAGGCTCGGGGCCAACGTCCTGACTTTC,CATSDRLGANVLTF
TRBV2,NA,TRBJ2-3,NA,TGTGCCAGCAGTTATCCTGATACGCAGTATTTT,CASSYPDTQYF
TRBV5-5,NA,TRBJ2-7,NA,TGTGCCAGCAGCTTGGAGTCAGTTAAATTCTACGAGCAGTACTTC,CASSLESVKFYEQYF
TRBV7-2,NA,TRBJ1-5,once,TGTGCCAGCAGCTTAGAGCTGGCGTCCAGGGCTAGCAATCAGCCCCAGCATTTT,CASSLELASRASNQPQHF